This T cell receptor (beta chain) was retrieved from a study of T cell responses to AZD1222 COVID-19 vaccine. Germline V gives CDR1 LNHDA, CDR2 SQIVND (reference sequence). The V gene lost 1 base and the J gene lost 9 bases, with 13 bases spanning the gap. CDR3 length: 15 residues. TCRdb keeps only in-frame clones here, not all; method: immunoSEQ multiplex PCR. The data hold roughly 150,000 clones, with 85% to 90% observed a single time. This chain connects TRBV19 to TRBJ1-6, with D tentatively TRBD1 (5 bases). The input for sequencing was peripheral blood, taken on day 0 of AZD1222 vaccination. This receptor was obtained from an adult in good health. CDR3 nucleotide sequence: TGTGCCAGTAGTATAGGGCAGGGTCCGGGTTCACCCCTCCACTTT. It is translated as CASSIGQGPGSPLHF.